This entry is about one T cell receptor beta chain. Measured with immunoSEQ multiplex PCR; TCRdb has only the in-frame clones, and not every one. Among around 120,000 clones listed, roughly 84% were seen once. This sample is drawn from a study of control samples from healthy donors and cancer patients. Trimming took 5 bases from V and 4 from J; bases not matched to a gene: 4. CDR1 and CDR2 from the germline V gene are SGHAT and FQDESV (reference sequence). This CDR3 is 14 amino acids long. V and J are TRBV11-1 and TRBJ2-2; 7 bases map to TRBD1. The TCR originated in a man aged 35 to 55 in good health. The sequenced sample was blood. The CDR3 protein is CASSVGTVTGELFF. The DNA of the CDR3 is TGTGCCAGCAGCGTCGGGACAGTCACCGGGGAGCTGTTTTTT.